The entry below describes one T cell receptor (beta chain). This entry is derived from a study of blood T cell repertoires in COVID-19. Study-level information: Italy, Spain and the United States were the sources of the convalescent and acute COVID-19 samples. T cells, B-cell-depleted T cells, or PBMCs provided the cDNA or gDNA that served as material.

Original handling: It was from reference gene primer amplification that nucleated cell counts were estimated. Measured with immunoSEQ multiplex PCR; TCRdb has only the in-frame clones, and not every one. Clone size and V and J calls were adopted from that table, with D and trimming inferred from the DNA. The sample holds about 130,000 clones, roughly three quarters seen once. CDR3 length: 14 residues. Germline CDR1 MNHEY, CDR2 SVGAGI. V lost 7 bases, J lost 0 bases, and 9 bases lay in between. The V gene is TRBV6-5, the J gene TRBJ2-2, with a tentative D call TRBD1 (5 bases). This clonotype originated in a woman between 70 and 85 years old with acute or convalescent COVID-19. The sample was peripheral blood. CDR3 sequence: CASMGLPNTGELFF. The CDR3 coding sequence is TGTGCCAGCATGGGGCTACCGAACACCGGGGAGCTGTTTTTT.